This TCR beta chain appears in the sequencing data of a study of Ad26.COV2.S vaccination and SARS-CoV-2 variants. Background on the study: Each vaccinee took Ad26.COV2.S intramuscularly, once or twice 56 days apart.

The sample holds a few counts of this clone. What it recognizes is unknown. This table comes from immunoSEQ multiplex PCR, and its TCRdb copy is limited to in-frame clones, with some not included. The repertoire holds 500,000 or so clones, with 70% to 90% as singletons. Treatment here: some 19 received Ad26.COV2.S at low or high dose, single or two shots; five or six received placebo; per-sample allocation not given. Specimen acquisition occurred on day 63 following the initial vaccine or placebo injection. Expressing Wuhan-strain SARS-CoV-2 spike, an Ad26 vector served as the vaccine. CDR3 length: 17 residues. V dropped 5 bases and J dropped 7 bases, with 26 bases sitting between them. CDR1 MNHEY and CDR2 SVGEGT come from the germline V gene. General study points: Responses of T cells in total may have been underestimated by the TCR breadth and depth analyses. Recipients of either vaccine or placebo displayed similar breadth of non-spike TCRs.

This sample comprised peripheral blood, obtained in a trial of Ad26.COV2.S vaccine versus placebo. The receptor was derived from a person between 18 and 65 years old who received the Ad26.COV2.S COVID-19 vaccine or a placebo. This chain uses TRBV6-2 or TRBV6-3 with TRBJ1-2; D not certain. CDR3 DNA: TGTGCCAGCAGTAGAGGATGGGCCTTCGGGGTTAGAAGTGGCTACACCTTC. As protein: CASSRGWAFGVRSGYTF.